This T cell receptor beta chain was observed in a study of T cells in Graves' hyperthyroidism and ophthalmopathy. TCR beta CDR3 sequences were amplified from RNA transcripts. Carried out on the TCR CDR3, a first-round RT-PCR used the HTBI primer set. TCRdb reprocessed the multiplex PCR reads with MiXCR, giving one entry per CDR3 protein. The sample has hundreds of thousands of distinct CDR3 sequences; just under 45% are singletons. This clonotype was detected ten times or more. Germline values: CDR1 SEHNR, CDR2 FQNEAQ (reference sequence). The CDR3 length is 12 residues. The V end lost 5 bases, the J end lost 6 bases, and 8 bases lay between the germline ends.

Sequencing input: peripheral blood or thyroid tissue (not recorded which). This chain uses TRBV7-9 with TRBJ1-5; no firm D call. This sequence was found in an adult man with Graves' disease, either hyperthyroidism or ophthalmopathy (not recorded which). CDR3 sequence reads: CASSLPGQPQHF. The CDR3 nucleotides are TGTGCCAGCAGCCTCCCAGGTCAGCCCCAGCATTTT.